This T cell receptor beta chain was identified in a study of T-cell reconstitution after alpha-beta-depleted transplantation in children. Unique molecular identifiers were used in preparing the TCRbeta library. TCRdb re-called the PCR reads through MiXCR, storing one row per CDR3 protein. The sample comprises 450,000 to 600,000 distinct CDR3 sequences, approximately 20% of which are singletons, and over 3% rests with the top ten. This CDR3 is built from 15 residues. With 2 bases removed from V and 8 bases from J, the gap between germline ends came to 16 bases. Looked up from germline, CDR1 is MNHEY and CDR2 is SVGEGT. In its sample, this clonotype was seen a few times.

The receptor comes from a human donor who donated a stem cell graft to a child with acute lymphoblastic leukemia. The genes are TRBV6-2 or TRBV6-3 and TRBJ2-1, with a possible D match to TRBD2 (5 bases). The specimen comprised PBMCs from the stem cell graft donor, sampled from the stem cell graft. CDR3 loop: CASSYPTSFGHEQFF. As DNA, the CDR3 is TGTGCCAGCAGTTACCCCACTAGTTTTGGGCATGAGCAGTTCTTC.